The next 5 T cell receptor beta chains were all read from a single sample in a study of control samples from healthy donors and cancer patients. Profiling relied on immunoSEQ multiplex PCR, and the TCRdb table lists in-frame clones only, not all of them. Found here are approximately 88,000 clones, approximately 91% of them singletons; the top ten hold about 0.92%. Specimen: blood. The receptors stem from a woman aged 25 to 39 in good health.

This chain connects TRBV4-1 to TRBJ1-2; TRBD1 might be the D (5 bases). The germline V gene encodes CDR1 MGHRA and CDR2 YSYEKL. Trimming removed 0 bases from V and 8 bases from J, with 13 bases in between. CDR3 size: 14 residues. The CDR3 DNA reads TGCGCCAGCAGCCAAGAGGTGCAGGGTGGAGGCTACACCTTC. Translated: CASSQEVQGGGYTF.

A few counts support this clone. The rearrangement links TRBV5-5 to TRBJ1-1; D call uncertain. CDR1 is SGHKS, CDR2 YYEKEE, per germline (reference sequence). Between the trimmed V and J ends, which lost 1 base and 8 bases, there was a span of 12 bases. The CDR3 length is 13 residues. CDR3 sequence reads: CASSLWPTSEAFF. As DNA, the CDR3 is TGTGCCAGCAGCTTGTGGCCGACCTCAGAAGCTTTCTTT. The complete variable domain, with remaining parts taken from reference TRBV5-5 and TRBJ1-1, reads DAGVTQSPTHLIKTRGQQVTLRCSPISGHKSVSWYQQVLGQGPQFIFQYYEKEERGRGNFPDRFSARQFPNYSSELNVNALLLGDSALYLCASSLWPTSEAFFGQGTRLTVV.

The rearrangement uses TRBV3-1 (or the pseudogene TRBV3-2) and TRBJ1-4; D gene unclear. Trimming stripped 3 bases from V and 0 bases from J, with 8 bases between. The CDR3 has 15 residues. The V gene's germline CDR1 is LGHDT and CDR2 YNNKEL (reference sequence). CDR3 loop: CASSQRSTTNEKLFF. CDR3 bases: TGTGCCAGCAGCCAGAGATCAACAACTAATGAAAAACTGTTTTTT.

This clone was observed a single time. This CDR3 reads CASSGTGLGYGYTF. The CDR3 bases are TGTGCCAGCAGCGGGACAGGGCTGGGATATGGCTACACCTTC. This chain joins TRBV7-2 and TRBJ1-2; 9 bases are shared with TRBD1. CDR1 and CDR2 (germline): SGHTA, FQGNSA. V shed 5 bases, J shed 5 bases, and the junction held 6 bases outside the gene matches. CDR3 length equals 14 residues.

J is TRBJ1-1 and V is TRBV7-6; perhaps TRBD1 as D (6 bases). Deletions cut 6 bases from V and 0 bases from J, with 14 bases between. Per the germline V gene, CDR1 is SGHVS and CDR2 is FNYEAQ. The CDR3 is 15 residues long. CDR3 sequence reads: CASSRRQEMNTEAFF. CDR3 coding DNA: TGTGCCAGCAGTCGGCGACAGGAAATGAACACTGAAGCTTTCTTT.